Each of the 3 T cell receptor beta chains below was sequenced from the same sample in a study of CD8 T cells in ankylosing spondylitis. One entry per CDR3 protein, called by TCRdb with MiXCR from the 5' RACE reads. Of around 230,000 distinct CDR3 sequences in the sample, under 8.5% were seen once. The sample taken for sequencing was blood, either unsorted or a sorted T cell fraction (not recorded which). Receptor source: a female donor with ankylosing spondylitis or in good health (not recorded which).

This clonotype was found many times. The chain is built from TRBV5-1 and TRBJ2-3, with 13 bases that match TRBD2. The junction had 6 bases not matched to a gene; V was cut back by 4 bases and J by 4 bases. The germline V gene has CDR1 SGHRS and CDR2 YFSETQ. The CDR3 contains 16 residues. CDR3 residues: CASSARTSGSSDTQYF. The CDR3, as DNA: TGCGCCAGCAGCGCCAGGACTAGCGGGAGCTCAGATACGCAGTATTTT.

Many counts were recorded for this clonotype. The gene calls are TRBV2 and TRBJ2-1; perhaps TRBD1 as D (5 bases). The CDR3 runs 16 residues. Trimming pared 10 bases from V and 0 bases from J, leaving 19 bases between. Germline-derived CDR1 and CDR2 are SNHLY and FYNNEI. This CDR3 reads CAKSLGASSSYNEQFF. In DNA form, the CDR3 reads TGTGCCAAGTCTCTAGGGGCTTCAAGCTCCTACAATGAGCAGTTCTTC.

This clonotype was seen more than once but under ten times. V is TRBV3-1 and J is TRBJ2-1; weak D call: TRBD2 (5 bases). CDR1 is LGHDT, CDR2 YNNKEL, per germline (reference sequence). The CDR3 has 17 residues. Trimming took off 1 base at V and 0 bases at J, with 13 bases between the two ends. DNA for the CDR3: TGTGCCAGCAGCCAAGTTGTCCGGGAAAGCTCCTACAATGAGCAGTTCTTC. This codes for CASSQVVRESSYNEQFF.